The clone carrying this T cell receptor beta chain was seen a handful of times. The antigen remains undetermined. The data originate from a study of T cell repertoires in cytomegalovirus infection. Study-level findings and limits: There were carriers of CMV plus the relevant HLA, and cumulative public TCR beta family frequency identified them. CMV-specific TCR beta clonotypes restricted by HLA-C dominated the ex vivo response.

TCRdb redid the calling of the reads with MiXCR, one entry per CDR3 protein. This table holds some 500,000 distinct CDR3 sequences, 40% found once. V lost 4 bases and J lost 2; bases outside the gene matches: 7. The length of the CDR3 is 15 residues. Germline loops: CDR1 MGHRA, CDR2 YSYEKL. The receptor's source is a human donor in good health (CMV status not recorded). Some clones in this sample may be carry-over from other donors' samples. The V call is TRBV4-1, the J call TRBJ2-7; TRBD1 aligns across 8 bases. The material sequenced was cultured PBMCs, taken from culture after CMV antigen stimulation. CDR3 nucleotides: TGCGCCAGCAGCCCAAACAGGGGGAATCCCTACGAGCAGTACTTC. This sequence encodes CASSPNRGNPYEQYF.